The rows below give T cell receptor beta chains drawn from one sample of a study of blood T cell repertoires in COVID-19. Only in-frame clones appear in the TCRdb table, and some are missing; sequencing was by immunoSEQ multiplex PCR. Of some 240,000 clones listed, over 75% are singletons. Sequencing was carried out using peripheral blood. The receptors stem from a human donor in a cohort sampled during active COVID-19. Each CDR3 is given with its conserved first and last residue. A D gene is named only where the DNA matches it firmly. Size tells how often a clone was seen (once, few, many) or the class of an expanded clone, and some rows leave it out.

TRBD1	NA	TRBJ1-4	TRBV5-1	TGCGCCAGCAGCTTGGTTGGAGGGGACAGTGTAAATGAAAAACTGTTTTTT	CASSLVGGDSVNEKLFF
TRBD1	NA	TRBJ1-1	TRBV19	TGTGCCAGTAGTATTGACAACAGGGGCTCTGAAGCTTTCTTT	CASSIDNRGSEAFF
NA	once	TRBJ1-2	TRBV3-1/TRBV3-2	TGTGCCAGCAGCGAATCAGGGGTTCGTTATGGCTACACCTTC	CASSESGVRYGYTF
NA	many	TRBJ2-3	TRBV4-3	TGCGCCAGCAGCCAAGATCCGGGCGGGACTTATACGCAGTATTTT	CASSQDPGGTYTQYF
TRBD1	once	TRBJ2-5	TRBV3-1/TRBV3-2	TGTGCCAGCAGCCAAGAAGGGACAGCGAAAGAGACCCAGTACTTC	CASSQEGTAKETQYF
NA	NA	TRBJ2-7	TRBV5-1	TGCGCCAGCAGGGAGGGGGCACAATACGAGCAGTACTTC	CASREGAQYEQYF
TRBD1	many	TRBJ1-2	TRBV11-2	TGTGCCAGCAGGCCAACAGGGGACTATGGCTACACCTTC	CASRPTGDYGYTF
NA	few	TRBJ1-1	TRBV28	TGTGCCAGCAGTCTACACACGGGACACCAGAACACTGAAGCTTTCTTT	CASSLHTGHQNTEAFF
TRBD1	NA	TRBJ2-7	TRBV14	TGTGCCAGCAGCCAAGAATTAGGGGGCCCGTCCTACGAGCAGTACTTC	CASSQELGGPSYEQYF
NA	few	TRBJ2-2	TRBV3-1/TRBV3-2	TGTGCCAGCAGCCCCCCCCTTCAGGGCACCGGGGAGCTGTTTTTT	CASSPPLQGTGELFF
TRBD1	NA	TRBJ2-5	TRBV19	TGTGCCAGTAGTCCGGGACAGTCTGAGGAGACCCAGTACTTC	CASSPGQSEETQYF
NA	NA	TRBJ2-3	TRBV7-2	TGTGCCAGCAGCATCCAGGGTGGCAGCACAGATACGCAGTATTTT	CASSIQGGSTDTQYF
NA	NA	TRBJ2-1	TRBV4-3	TGCGCCAGCAGCCAGTCCCCCAACAGGAATTTCAATGAGCAGTTCTTC	CASSQSPNRNFNEQFF
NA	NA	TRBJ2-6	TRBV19	TGTGCCAGTAGTAACCAGGCCTCTGGGGCCAACGTCCTGACTTTC	CASSNQASGANVLTF
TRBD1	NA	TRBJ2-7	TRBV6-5	TGTGCCAGCAGTTACCGGGACAGCTACGAGCAGTACTTC	CASSYRDSYEQYF
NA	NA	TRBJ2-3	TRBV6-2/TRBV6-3	TGTGCCAGCAGTTACCGGGTTGGTGTCGTTGCTAGCACAGATACGCAGTATTTT	CASSYRVGVVASTDTQYF
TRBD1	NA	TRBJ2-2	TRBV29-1	TGCAGCGCCCTCGGTGTACAGGGGGCCACCGGGGAGCTGTTTTTT	CSALGVQGATGELFF
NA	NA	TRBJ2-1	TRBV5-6	TGTGCCAGCAGCTTGGCCGGGAGAGACAATGAGCAGTTCTTC	CASSLAGRDNEQFF
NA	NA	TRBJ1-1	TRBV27	TGTGCCAGCAGTTTATCGTCAGGGAACACTGAAGCTTTCTTT	CASSLSSGNTEAFF
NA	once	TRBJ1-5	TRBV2	TGTGCCAGCACCGATGGGCAGGGTCCTTCAAACCAGCATTTT	CASTDGQGPSNQHF
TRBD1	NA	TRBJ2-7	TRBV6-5	TGTGCCAACAAGGGGGACAGTTACGAGCAGTACTTC	CANKGDSYEQYF
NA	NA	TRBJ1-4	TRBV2	TGTGCCAGCAGTGATGGGCCTAACCATGAAAAACTGTTTTTT	CASSDGPNHEKLFF
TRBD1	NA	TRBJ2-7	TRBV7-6	TGTGCCAGCAGCGAGGGACAGGGATCTGCCTACGAGCAGTACTTC	CASSEGQGSAYEQYF
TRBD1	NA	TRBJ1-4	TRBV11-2	TGTGCCAGCAGCTTATCGACAGGGGGTGGAGAAAAACTGTTTTTT	CASSLSTGGGEKLFF
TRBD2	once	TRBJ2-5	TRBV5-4	TGTGCCAGCAGCTTGGTATTTGGGACTAGCGGGAGGGCTCCAGGGACCCAGTACTTC	CASSLVFGTSGRAPGTQYF
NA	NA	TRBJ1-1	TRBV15	TGTGCCACCAGCAGAGCCGGGACTCGAAGCTTAACTGAAGCTTTCTTT	CATSRAGTRSLTEAFF
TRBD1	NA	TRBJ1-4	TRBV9	TGTGCCAGCAGCTCGGGGACAGGGGGAGAAAAACTGTTTTTT	CASSSGTGGEKLFF
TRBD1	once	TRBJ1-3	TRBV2	TGTGCCAGCAGTCGACAGGGTACGAGGGACACCATATATTTT	CASSRQGTRDTIYF
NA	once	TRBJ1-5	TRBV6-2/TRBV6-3	TGTGCCAGCAGTTCTTCACATGACACTCAGCCCCAGCATTTT	CASSSSHDTQPQHF
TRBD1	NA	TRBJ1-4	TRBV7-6	TGTGCCAGCAGCACCCGGACAGGGGGGTCGGAAAAACTGTTTTTT	CASSTRTGGSEKLFF
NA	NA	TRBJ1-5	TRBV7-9	TGTGCCAGCAGCTCCCGGGAGGGTAGATGGCATTTT	CASSSREGRWHF
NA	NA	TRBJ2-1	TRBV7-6	TGTGCCAGCAGCTTAGTAGGGGGTTTCGGTGAGCAGTTCTTC	CASSLVGGFGEQFF
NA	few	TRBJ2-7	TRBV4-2	TGTGCCAGCAGCCAAGATACAGGGAGCGCCTACGAGCAGTACTTC	CASSQDTGSAYEQYF